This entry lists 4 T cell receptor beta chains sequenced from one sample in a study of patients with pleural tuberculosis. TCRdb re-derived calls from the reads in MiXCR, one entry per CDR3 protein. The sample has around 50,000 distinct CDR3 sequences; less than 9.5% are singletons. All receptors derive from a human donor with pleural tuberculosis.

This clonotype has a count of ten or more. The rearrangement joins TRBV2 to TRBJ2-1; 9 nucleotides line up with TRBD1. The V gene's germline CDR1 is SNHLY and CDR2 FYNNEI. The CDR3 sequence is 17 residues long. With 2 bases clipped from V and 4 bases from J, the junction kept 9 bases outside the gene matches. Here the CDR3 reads CASSESASGTGYNEQFF. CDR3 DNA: TGTGCCAGCAGTGAAAGCGCGTCCGGGACAGGGTACAATGAGCAGTTCTTC.

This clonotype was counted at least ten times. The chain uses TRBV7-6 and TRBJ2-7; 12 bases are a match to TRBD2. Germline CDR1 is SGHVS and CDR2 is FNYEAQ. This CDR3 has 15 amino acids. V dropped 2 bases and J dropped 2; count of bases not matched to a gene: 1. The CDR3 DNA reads TGTGCCAGCAGCTTAAGACTAGCGGGAGCCTACGAGCAGTACTTC. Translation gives CASSLRLAGAYEQYF.

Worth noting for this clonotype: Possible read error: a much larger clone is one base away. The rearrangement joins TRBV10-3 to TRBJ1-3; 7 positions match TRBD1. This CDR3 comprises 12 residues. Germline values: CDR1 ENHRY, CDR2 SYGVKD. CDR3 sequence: CAISGAAGTADF. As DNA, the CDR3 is TGTGCCATCAGTGGGGCGGCCGGGACAGCAGACTTT.

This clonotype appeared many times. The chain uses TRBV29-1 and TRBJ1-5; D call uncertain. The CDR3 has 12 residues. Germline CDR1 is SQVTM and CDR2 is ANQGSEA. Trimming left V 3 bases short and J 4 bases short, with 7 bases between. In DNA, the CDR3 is TGCAGCGTTGAGGTTGAGAATCAGCCCCAGCATTTT. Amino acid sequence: CSVEVENQPQHF.